Here is one T cell receptor (beta chain) with its context. Its target is unknown. V was pared by 3 bases and J by 4 bases, with 7 bases between. The CDR3 runs to 13 residues. The sample belongs to a study of CD8 T cells in Susac syndrome. Study details: At the time of blood draw, patients with Susac syndrome were therapy-naive, receiving corticosteroids, or receiving intravenous immunoglobulin alone. General study findings and limits: The CD4+ T cell repertoires of Susac syndrome were found to show no clonal expansion.

When the RNA was reverse transcribed, random hexamers were used with an input of roughly 0.5 to 1 ug. One entry per CDR3 protein, called by TCRdb with MiXCR from the immunoSEQ multiplex PCR reads. The sample shows some 210,000 distinct CDR3 sequences, less than 95% of them seen only once. Sequencing of TCR beta, carried out with a high-throughput approach, was applied to CD8+ and CD4+ T cells from the blood. The rearrangement uses TRBV12-3 or TRBV12-4 and TRBJ2-1; a possible D gene is TRBD2 (6 bases). This clonotype was sampled from a human donor with Susac syndrome. Sequencing was done on a sample of CD4+ T cells from PBMCs. The CDR3 DNA follows: TGTGCCAGCAGTTTTGGAGGGTACAATGAGCAGTTCTTC. Protein: CASSFGGYNEQFF.